The rows below give T cell receptor beta chains drawn from one sample of a study of Ad26.COV2.S vaccination and SARS-CoV-2 variants. The data were produced by immunoSEQ multiplex PCR, yet TCRdb's version contains in-frame clones alone and is incomplete. The sample has 200,000 to 250,000 clones, approximately 87% seen once. Sequencing was performed on peripheral blood, taken in a trial of Ad26.COV2.S vaccine versus placebo. These receptors were taken from a person between 18 and 60 years old who received the Ad26.COV2.S COVID-19 vaccine or a placebo. CDR3s include the opening cysteine and the closing phenylalanine or tryptophan.

v_call | cdr3_aa
TRBV5-1 | CASSLQTSGRAGFYNEQFF
TRBV6-2/TRBV6-3 | CASSSPGRGISEKLFF
TRBV9 | CASSVKPSGTDTQYF
TRBV11-2 | CASSREGTRSSYEQYF
TRBV29-1 | CSVARDLNTEAFF
TRBV18 | CASSPPNGVGRAFF
TRBV11-2 | CASSSDPGELFF
TRBV7-9 | CASSYGFGGPGEQYF
TRBV6-1 | CASSENSLLNTEAFF
TRBV11-2 | CASSLDFGLLESEKLFF
TRBV4-2 | CASSQVGGGSYNEQFF
TRBV7-2 | CASSASWVLTDTQYF
TRBV28 | CASRGNDMQGLDTQYF
TRBV4-2 | CASSQDRRTGGYEQYF
TRBV5-1 | CASSLSGGAGETQYF
TRBV3-1/TRBV3-2 | CASSQGSSGAYNEQFF
TRBV6-5 | CASSGAGTGDEKLFF
TRBV11-1 | CASSSNRGVQETQYF
TRBV21-1 | CARRTGGGRGALHF
TRBV6-4 | CASSDSKGAGGPGELFF
TRBV7-9 | CASSFRDRAYEQYF
TRBV6-5 | CASSPGFEKQYF
TRBV2 | CASSEWGGLQETQYF
TRBV5-4 | CASSLDAGGTDTQYF
TRBV5-6 | CASSPGTASNTGELFF
TRBV5-5 | CASSFWIDNEQFF
TRBV27 | CASSLRNGASYGYTF
TRBV19 | CASSIGEVYEQYF
TRBV27 | CASSSSGRHTDTQYF
TRBV27 | CASSFGGWANYGYTF
TRBV5-4 | CASSPFEGVLADTQYF
TRBV19 | CASSPWTGRSYEQYF
TRBV28 | CASSLQGRHQPQHF
TRBV25-1 | CASSGASGTTGELFF
TRBV7-2 | CASWDRGIYGYTF
TRBV4-1 | CASSQEEGPSSYNEQFF
TRBV7-2 | CASSLDLTGVDSYEQYF
TRBV18 | CASSLTPGTSGHTGELFF
TRBV10-3 | CAIRSGVISGNTIYF